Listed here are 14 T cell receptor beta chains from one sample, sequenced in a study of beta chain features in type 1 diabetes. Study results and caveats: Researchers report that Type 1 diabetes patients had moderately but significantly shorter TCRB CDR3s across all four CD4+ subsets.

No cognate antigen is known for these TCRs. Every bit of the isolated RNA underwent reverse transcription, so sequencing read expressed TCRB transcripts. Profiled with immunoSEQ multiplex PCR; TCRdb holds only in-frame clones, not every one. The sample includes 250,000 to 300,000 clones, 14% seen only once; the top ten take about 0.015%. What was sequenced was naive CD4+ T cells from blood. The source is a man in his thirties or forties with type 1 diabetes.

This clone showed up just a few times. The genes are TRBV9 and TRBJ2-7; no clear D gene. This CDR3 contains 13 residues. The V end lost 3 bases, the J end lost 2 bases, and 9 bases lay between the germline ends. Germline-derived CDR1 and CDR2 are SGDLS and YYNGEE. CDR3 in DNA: TGTGCCAGCAGCGCTCATATAGCCTACGAGCAGTACTTC. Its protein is CASSAHIAYEQYF.

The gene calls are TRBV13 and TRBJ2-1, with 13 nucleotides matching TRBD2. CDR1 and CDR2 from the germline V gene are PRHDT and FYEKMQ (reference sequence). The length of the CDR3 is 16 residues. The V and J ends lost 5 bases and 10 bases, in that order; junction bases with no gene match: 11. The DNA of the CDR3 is TGTGCCAGCAGCCAAACAGGACTAGCGGGAGCGGACGAGCAGTTCTTC. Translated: CASSQTGLAGADEQFF. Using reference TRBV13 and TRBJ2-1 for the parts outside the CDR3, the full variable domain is AAGVIQSPRHLIKEKRETATLKCYPIPRHDTVYWYQQGPGQDPQFLISFYEKMQSDKGSIPDRFSAQQFSDYHSELNMSSLELGDSALYFCASSQTGLAGADEQFFGPGTRLTVL.

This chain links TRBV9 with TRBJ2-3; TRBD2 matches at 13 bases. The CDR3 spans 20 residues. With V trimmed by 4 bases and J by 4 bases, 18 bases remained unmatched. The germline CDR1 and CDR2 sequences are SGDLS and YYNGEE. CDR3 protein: CASSSQGKRTSGRRADTQYF. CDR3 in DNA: TGTGCCAGCAGCTCACAGGGAAAGAGGACTAGCGGGAGAAGGGCAGATACGCAGTATTTT. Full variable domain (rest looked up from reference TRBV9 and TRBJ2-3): DSGVTQTPKHLITATGQRVTLRCSPRSGDLSVYWYQQSLDQGLQFLIQYYNGEERAKGNILERFSAQQFPDLHSELNLSSLELGDSALYFCASSSQGKRTSGRRADTQYFGPGTRLTVL.

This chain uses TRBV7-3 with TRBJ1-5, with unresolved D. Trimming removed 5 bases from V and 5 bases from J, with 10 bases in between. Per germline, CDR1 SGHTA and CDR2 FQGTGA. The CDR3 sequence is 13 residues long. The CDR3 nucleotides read TGTGCCAGCAGCCTGACCCGGGATCAGCCCCAGCATTTT. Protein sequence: CASSLTRDQPQHF. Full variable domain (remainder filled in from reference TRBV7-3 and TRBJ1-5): GAGVSQTPSNKVTEKGKYVELRCDPISGHTALYWYRQSLGQGPEFLIYFQGTGAADDSGLPNDRFFAVRPEGSVSTLKIQRTERGDSAVYLCASSLTRDQPQHFGDGTRLSIL.

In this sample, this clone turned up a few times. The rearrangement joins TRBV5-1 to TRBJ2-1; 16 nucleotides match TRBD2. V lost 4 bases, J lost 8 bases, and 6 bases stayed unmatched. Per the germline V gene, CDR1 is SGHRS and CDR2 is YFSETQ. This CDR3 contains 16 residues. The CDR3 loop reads CASSLGTSGRVDEQFF. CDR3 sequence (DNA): TGCGCCAGCAGCCTGGGGACTAGCGGGAGGGTCGATGAGCAGTTCTTC.

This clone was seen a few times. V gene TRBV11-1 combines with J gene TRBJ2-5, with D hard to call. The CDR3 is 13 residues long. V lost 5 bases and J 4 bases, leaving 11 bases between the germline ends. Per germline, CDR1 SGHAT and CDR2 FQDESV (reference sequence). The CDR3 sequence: CASSPILLETQYF. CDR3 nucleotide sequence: TGTGCCAGCAGCCCGATTCTATTAGAGACCCAGTACTTC.

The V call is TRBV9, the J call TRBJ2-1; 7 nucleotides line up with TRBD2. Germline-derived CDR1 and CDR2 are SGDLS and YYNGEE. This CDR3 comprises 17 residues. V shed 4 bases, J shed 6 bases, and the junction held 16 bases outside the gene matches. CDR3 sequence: CASSSWDYHSTFNEQFF. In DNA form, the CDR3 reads TGTGCCAGCAGCTCCTGGGACTACCATTCCACTTTCAATGAGCAGTTCTTC.

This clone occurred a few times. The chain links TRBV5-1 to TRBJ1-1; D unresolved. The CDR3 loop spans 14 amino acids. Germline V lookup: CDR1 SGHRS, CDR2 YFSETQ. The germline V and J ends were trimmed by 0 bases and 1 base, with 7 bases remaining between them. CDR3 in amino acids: CASSLAAGNTEAFF. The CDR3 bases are TGCGCCAGCAGCTTGGCCGCAGGGAACACTGAAGCTTTCTTT.

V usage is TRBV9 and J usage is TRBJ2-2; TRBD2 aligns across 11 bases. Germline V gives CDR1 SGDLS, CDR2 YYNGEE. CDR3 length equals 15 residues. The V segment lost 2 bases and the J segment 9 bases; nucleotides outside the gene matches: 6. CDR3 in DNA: TGTGCCAGCAGCGTCACTAGCGGGAGTGGGAGGGAGCTGTTTTTT. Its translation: CASSVTSGSGRELFF.

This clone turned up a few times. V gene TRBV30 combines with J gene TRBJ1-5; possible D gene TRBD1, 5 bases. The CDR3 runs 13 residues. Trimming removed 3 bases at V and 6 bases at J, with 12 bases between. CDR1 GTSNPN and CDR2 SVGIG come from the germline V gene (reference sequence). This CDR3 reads CAWSRDGRQPQHF. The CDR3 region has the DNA TGTGCCTGGAGCAGGGATGGACGTCAGCCCCAGCATTTT.

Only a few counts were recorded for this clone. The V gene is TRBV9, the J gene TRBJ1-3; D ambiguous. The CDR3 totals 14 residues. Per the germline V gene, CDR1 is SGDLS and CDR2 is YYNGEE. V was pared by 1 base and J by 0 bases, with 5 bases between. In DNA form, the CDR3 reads TGTGCCAGCAGCGTACGGAGCTCTGGAAACACCATATATTTT. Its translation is CASSVRSSGNTIYF.

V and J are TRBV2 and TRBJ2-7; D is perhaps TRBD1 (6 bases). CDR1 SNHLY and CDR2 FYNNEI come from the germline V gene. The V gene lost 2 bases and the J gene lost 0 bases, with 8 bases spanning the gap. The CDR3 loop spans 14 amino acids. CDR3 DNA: TGTGCCAGCAGTGAACAGGGGAACTCCTACGAGCAGTACTTC. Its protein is CASSEQGNSYEQYF.

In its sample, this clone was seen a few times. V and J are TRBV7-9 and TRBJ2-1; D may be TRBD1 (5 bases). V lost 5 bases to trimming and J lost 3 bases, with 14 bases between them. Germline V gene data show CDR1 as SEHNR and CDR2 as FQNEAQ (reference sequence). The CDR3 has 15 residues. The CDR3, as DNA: TGTGCCAGCAGCCCGGACAAAAGCCTCTACAATGAGCAGTTCTTC. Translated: CASSPDKSLYNEQFF.

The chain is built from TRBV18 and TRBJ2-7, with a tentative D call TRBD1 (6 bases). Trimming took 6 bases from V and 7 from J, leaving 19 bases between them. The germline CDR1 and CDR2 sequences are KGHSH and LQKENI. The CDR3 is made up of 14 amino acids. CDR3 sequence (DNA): TGTGCCAGCTCCCCGACAGGTTCGAGAGAGGAGCAGTACTTC. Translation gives CASSPTGSREEQYF.